A selection of T cell receptor beta chains follows, all from one sample in a study of T cell responses to AZD1222 COVID-19 vaccine. Some clones are missing from TCRdb's copy, which holds only in-frame ones; the method was immunoSEQ multiplex PCR. This table holds some 150,000 clones, less than 95% found once. The material sequenced was peripheral blood, taken on day 0 of AZD1222 vaccination. The receptors come from an adult in good health. CDR3s include the opening cysteine and the closing phenylalanine or tryptophan. D genes are given only for firm matches. Some rows have no size entry. The others give once, few or many, or a class for an expanded clone.

j_gene | abundance | len | d_gene | v_gene | CDR3nt | CDR3aa
TRBJ2-6 | - | 17 | - | TRBV14 | TGTGCCAGCAGCCGGGGACCGGGGGCGGCGGGGGCCAACGTCCTGACTTTC | CASSRGPGAAGANVLTF
TRBJ2-1 | - | 12 | - | TRBV5-4 | TGTGCCACCCGAGCTAGCATCAATGAGCAGTTCTTC | CATRASINEQFF
TRBJ2-2 | - | 18 | - | TRBV15 | TGTGCCACCAGCAGAGATCGGTCGTGGGACAAGAACACCGGGGAGCTGTTTTTT | CATSRDRSWDKNTGELFF
TRBJ1-4 | - | 16 | - | TRBV28 | TGTGCCAGCAGAGGGCAAATGATAGTCTCTAATGAAAAACTGTTTTTT | CASRGQMIVSNEKLFF
TRBJ2-7 | - | 13 | - | TRBV6-2/TRBV6-3 | TGTGCCAGCAGTTACTCGCCACATTACGAGCAGTACTTC | CASSYSPHYEQYF
TRBJ2-3 | once | 18 | - | TRBV21-1 | TGTGCCAGCAGCCCTATACAATCGGGCGTGGAAGGGACAGATACGCAGTATTTT | CASSPIQSGVEGTDTQYF
TRBJ1-1 | once | 12 | - | TRBV30 | TGTGCCTGGAGTACGGGGTGGACTGAAGCTTTCTTT | CAWSTGWTEAFF
TRBJ2-1 | - | 13 | - | TRBV7-2 | TGTGCCAGCAGCTTAGAAGCCTACAATGAGCAGTTCTTC | CASSLEAYNEQFF
TRBJ2-7 | - | 10 | - | TRBV20-1 | TGCAGTGGGTGGGACTACGAGCAGTACTTC | CSGWDYEQYF
TRBJ1-1 | - | 14 | - | TRBV19 | TGTGCCAGTAGGGCCCCACAGGGATTGACTGAAGCTTTCTTT | CASRAPQGLTEAFF
TRBJ1-1 | once | 14 | - | TRBV6-2/TRBV6-3 | TGTGCCAGCAGTTGGGGCGGGGATGGGACTGAAGCTTTCTTT | CASSWGGDGTEAFF
TRBJ1-4 | - | 19 | TRBD1 | TRBV18 | TGTGCCAGCTCACCGTGGGACGGACAGGGAATTCGTGGGAATGAAAAACTGTTTTTT | CASSPWDGQGIRGNEKLFF
TRBJ2-5 | - | 16 | TRBD2 | TRBV9 | TGTGCCAGCAGCCTCGGGACTAGCGGGACGACTGGGACCCAGTACTTC | CASSLGTSGTTGTQYF
TRBJ2-7 | - | 13 | - | TRBV19 | TGTGCCAGTAGTAGCGGAACAGCCTACGAGCAGTACTTC | CASSSGTAYEQYF
TRBJ2-7 | - | 15 | TRBD1 | TRBV9 | TGTGCCAGCAGCGTAGGACAGGGAATTTCCTACGAGCAGTACTTC | CASSVGQGISYEQYF
TRBJ2-5 | - | 16 | TRBD1 | TRBV7-9 | TGTGCCAGCAGCCTAATACAAGACAGGGCAGAAGAGACCCAGTACTTC | CASSLIQDRAEETQYF
TRBJ2-5 | - | 15 | TRBD2 | TRBV6-2/TRBV6-3 | TGTGCCAGCAGTTACTCCGAACTAGCGGGAGAGACCCAGTACTTC | CASSYSELAGETQYF
TRBJ2-1 | - | 15 | - | TRBV5-1 | TGCGCCAGCAGTAGTGGGACCAATTCCTACAATGAGCAGTTCTTC | CASSSGTNSYNEQFF
TRBJ2-1 | - | 13 | - | TRBV29-1 | TGCAGCGTTGGCGGACACTCCTACAATGAGCAGTTCTTC | CSVGGHSYNEQFF
TRBJ1-2 | - | 17 | TRBD1 | TRBV7-8 | TGTGCCAGCAGTTACAATACAGGGGCTCAGGCATACTATGGCTACACCTTC | CASSYNTGAQAYYGYTF
TRBJ2-7 | - | 15 | - | TRBV6-5 | TGTGCCAGCAGTTCATACCGGGACGTTCCCTACGAGCAGTACTTC | CASSSYRDVPYEQYF
TRBJ2-3 | - | 17 | TRBD2 | TRBV28 | TGTGCCAGCAGTTCCCTCCCGCTAGCGGGAGGGCCAGATACGCAGTATTTT | CASSSLPLAGGPDTQYF
TRBJ1-2 | - | 14 | - | TRBV6-5 | TGTGCCAGCAGTTACGCAGGAGACCCCTATGGCTACACCTTC | CASSYAGDPYGYTF
TRBJ2-7 | - | 14 | TRBD1 | TRBV5-1 | TGCGCCAGCAGCAGAGGGACAGGGGATCACGAGCAGTACTTC | CASSRGTGDHEQYF
TRBJ2-2 | - | 18 | TRBD2 | TRBV27 | TGTGCCAGCAGTTTATTACTAGCGGGAGAGGGTGCGTCCGGGGAGCTGTTTTTT | CASSLLLAGEGASGELFF
TRBJ2-7 | - | 13 | - | TRBV6-5 | TGTGCCAGCAGTTACCTATCTTCGGACGAGCAGTACTTC | CASSYLSSDEQYF
TRBJ2-7 | - | 14 | TRBD1 | TRBV9 | TGTGCCAGCAGCCCAGACGGGACAGCCTACGAGCAGTACTTC | CASSPDGTAYEQYF
TRBJ1-4 | - | 17 | TRBD1 | TRBV15 | TGTGCCACCAGCAGAGATCCTGGGACAGCAGGTGACGAAAAACTGTTTTTT | CATSRDPGTAGDEKLFF
TRBJ2-7 | - | 15 | - | TRBV5-1 | TGCGCCAGCAGTTCCTACCTTGGACTGCCCTACGAGCAGTACTTC | CASSSYLGLPYEQYF
TRBJ1-6 | - | 14 | TRBD1 | TRBV25-1 | TGTGCCAGCAGAAGTACAGGGGTCAATTCACCCCTCCACTTT | CASRSTGVNSPLHF
TRBJ2-1 | - | 17 | - | TRBV7-9 | TGTGCCAGCAGCTTTATCTGGGCCAGCGGCCCATACAATGAGCAGTTCTTC | CASSFIWASGPYNEQFF
TRBJ2-7 | - | 12 | - | TRBV28 | - | CASTFGAYEQYF
TRBJ2-1 | - | 13 | - | TRBV29-1 | TGCAGCGTCCAAAGGGGGGGCTACAATGAGCAGTTCTTC | CSVQRGGYNEQFF
TRBJ2-7 | - | 13 | - | TRBV11-2 | TGTGCCAGCAGCTTAGTTAGTTTCTACGAGCAGTACTTC | CASSLVSFYEQYF
TRBJ1-2 | - | 13 | - | TRBV19 | TGTGCCAGTAGTACCACCCAGTCGTATGGCTACACCTTC | CASSTTQSYGYTF
TRBJ1-2 | few | 15 | - | TRBV7-3 | TGTGCCAGCAGCCCAGATCAGGGCAGAGACTATGGCTACACCTTC | CASSPDQGRDYGYTF
TRBJ1-5 | few | 16 | - | TRBV28 | TGTGCCAGCAGTTTATTTGGTGGACAGAGAGATCAGCCCCAGCATTTT | CASSLFGGQRDQPQHF
TRBJ1-2 | - | 16 | TRBD1 | TRBV28 | TGTGCCAGCACAAAAGGACAGGGGGCCAATAACTATGGCTACACCTTC | CASTKGQGANNYGYTF
TRBJ2-3 | - | 16 | - | TRBV14 | TGTGCCAGCAGCCCGAACCGGATCACAGGGCGGGATACGCAGTATTTT | CASSPNRITGRDTQYF
TRBJ1-5 | - | 14 | TRBD1 | TRBV27 | TGTGCCAGCAGTCGGGACAGAAGAGGTCAGCCCCAGCATTTT | CASSRDRRGQPQHF
TRBJ1-3 | - | 13 | - | TRBV18 | TGTGCCAGCTCACCAACTTCAGGGGACACCATATATTTT | CASSPTSGDTIYF